The 16 T cell receptor beta chains reported below all come from one sample, sequenced in a study of OX40 agonist ivuxolimab in advanced cancers. Receptor amplification or capture employed the immunoSEQ multiplex PCR assay. Sourced from immuneACCESS, this table was stored by TCRdb with only in-frame sequences that have V and J called. A share of the clones is absent; for the studies checked, an unresolved V gene accounts for under half, and the remainder has no known explanation. The sample includes 53,000 or so clones, with about 81% observed a single time. The ten largest clones add up to around an eighth of the sample. The material sequenced was CD4+ or CD8+ T cells sorted from blood, taken in a trial of the OX40 agonist ivuxolimab. The receptors were sampled from an adult with an advanced solid tumor such as melanoma, head and neck, liver or kidney cancer.

V usage is TRBV19 and J usage is TRBJ2-5, with D unclear. CDR1 and CDR2 (germline): LNHDA, SQIVND (reference sequence). V lost 3 bases, J lost 6 bases, and 11 bases lay in between. This CDR3 contains 13 residues. CDR3 DNA: TGTGCCAGTAGTATGCCCCTGGGGAAGACCCAGTACTTC. This gives the protein CASSMPLGKTQYF.

In this sample, this clone turned up once. The rearrangement uses TRBV5-4 and TRBJ1-6; no firm D call. The V end lost 0 bases, the J end lost 9 bases, and 10 bases lay between the germline ends. The CDR3 extends over 14 amino acids. Germline assignment: CDR1 SGHNT and CDR2 YYREEE (reference sequence). CDR3 in DNA: TGTGCCAGCAGCTTGGGCGACACTCTTTCACCCCTCCACTTT. Translation gives CASSLGDTLSPLHF. Complete variable domain (other parts from reference TRBV5-4 and TRBJ1-6): ETGVTQSPTHLIKTRGQQVTLRCSSQSGHNTVSWYQQALGQGPQFIFQYYREEENGRGNFPPRFSGLQFPNYSSELNVNALELDDSALYLCASSLGDTLSPLHFGNGTRLTVT.

The chain employs TRBV27 and TRBJ2-7, with TRBD1 matching over 8 bases. The germline V gene encodes CDR1 MNHEY and CDR2 SMNVEV (reference sequence). This CDR3 is 14 amino acids long. V trimming: 6 bases; J trimming: 0 bases; junction bases outside the gene matches: 4. This CDR3 reads CASSPGQVSYEQYF. For the CDR3, the DNA is TGTGCCAGCAGCCCGGGACAGGTCTCCTACGAGCAGTACTTC.

The gene calls are TRBV9 and TRBJ1-1; D call uncertain. Trimming took 0 bases from V and 4 from J, leaving 16 bases between them. Germline loops: CDR1 SGDLS, CDR2 YYNGEE. The CDR3 is made up of 16 amino acids. Here the CDR3 reads CASSVVSGAAGTEAFF. In nucleotides, the CDR3 is TGTGCCAGCAGCGTAGTATCAGGAGCAGCGGGCACTGAAGCTTTCTTT.

V usage is TRBV29-1 and J usage is TRBJ1-2; D not resolved. Germline assignment: CDR1 SQVTM and CDR2 ANQGSEA. The CDR3 is made up of 12 amino acids. Trimming cost V 4 bases and J 4 bases, with 10 bases left between them. The CDR3 DNA sequence: TGCAGCGTTGTATCCGGATCCTATGGCTACACCTTC. This gives the protein CSVVSGSYGYTF.

The V gene is TRBV5-1, the J gene TRBJ1-4; D unclear. The CDR3 has 13 residues. Trimming stripped 0 bases from V and 5 bases from J, with 5 bases between. CDR1 SGHRS and CDR2 YFSETQ come from the germline V gene. This CDR3 is CASSLAGNEKLFF. Here the CDR3 DNA reads TGCGCCAGCAGCTTGGCGGGGAATGAAAAACTGTTTTTT.

This clone was seen only once. The V and J genes are TRBV27 and TRBJ2-7, with D perhaps TRBD1 or TRBD2 (5 bases each). This CDR3 is built from 13 residues. V was clipped by 0 bases and J by 8 bases, with 11 bases between them. Germline CDR1 is MNHEY and CDR2 is SMNVEV (reference sequence). The CDR3 bases are TGTGCCAGCAGTTTATCGCGCTTGGGACAGCAGTACTTC. This encodes CASSLSRLGQQYF.

The chain combines TRBV7-9 with TRBJ2-7; D ambiguous. The V end lost 1 base, the J end lost 2 bases, and 9 bases lay between the germline ends. This CDR3 spans 14 amino acids. Germline CDR1 is SEHNR and CDR2 is FQNEAQ (reference sequence). The CDR3 reads CASSLGQPPYEQYF. Here the CDR3 DNA reads TGTGCCAGCAGCTTAGGACAACCACCCTACGAGCAGTACTTC.

The rearrangement links TRBV6-1 to TRBJ1-1; D gene unclear. The V end was cut by 1 base, the J end by 2 bases, with 11 bases between. The CDR3 is 15 amino acids. Germline V gene data show CDR1 as MNHNS and CDR2 as SASEGT. The CDR3 bases are TGTGCCAGCAGTGAAGGCTCCTGGGGAAACACTGAAGCTTTCTTT. Translation gives CASSEGSWGNTEAFF.

This sequence joins TRBV25-1 and TRBJ2-1; 10 nucleotides match TRBD1. Trimming removed 6 bases from V and 2 bases from J; junction bases left unmatched: 4. The CDR3 sequence is 15 residues long. Germline V gene sequence: CDR1 MGHDK, CDR2 SYGVNS. CDR3 loop: CASRGDRGTYNEQFF. Written as DNA, the CDR3 is TGTGCCAGCAGGGGGGACAGGGGCACCTACAATGAGCAGTTCTTC.

The gene calls are TRBV27 and TRBJ2-7; 8 nucleotides agree with TRBD1. Germline trimming cut 0 bases from V and 6 bases from J; bases unmatched to any gene: 10. CDR1 and CDR2 (germline): MNHEY, SMNVEV (reference sequence). There are 16 residues in the CDR3. The CDR3 DNA reads TGTGCCAGCAGTTTATCGCGAACAGGGGGACTTTCCGAGCAGTACTTC. It encodes CASSLSRTGGLSEQYF.

The chain couples TRBV6-6 to TRBJ1-4; weak D call: TRBD1 (5 bases). V dropped 6 bases and J dropped 5 bases, with 10 bases sitting between them. CDR1 and CDR2 from the germline V gene are MNHNY and SVGAGI (reference sequence). The CDR3 totals 13 residues. For the CDR3, the DNA is TGTGCCAGCAGAAGGGGCCCGAATGAAAAACTGTTTTTT. Translation: CASRRGPNEKLFF.

This rearrangement joins TRBV29-1 to TRBJ1-3; 7 bases map to TRBD1. Germline loops: CDR1 SQVTM, CDR2 ANQGSEA. V lost 6 bases and J lost 4; bases outside the gene matches: 3. The CDR3 spans 12 residues. CDR3 residues: CSVRDRGNTIYF. CDR3 bases: TGCAGCGTGAGGGACAGAGGAAACACCATATATTTT.

As regards this clone: This sample also contains other DNA sequences that code for the same CDR3. V is TRBV6-1 and J is TRBJ1-4, with a tentative D call TRBD1 (6 bases). Germline CDR1 reads MNHNS; CDR2 reads SASEGT. This CDR3 region has 17 residues. V was trimmed by 4 bases and J by 7 bases, leaving 22 bases between them. CDR3 bases: TGTGCCAGCAGTGGCGGGGCCTGGGCAACAGGGAGTGAAAAACTGTTTTTT. Protein sequence: CASSGGAWATGSEKLFF.

Worth noting for this clone: Other DNA variants within this sample encode the same CDR3. The chain joins TRBV27 to TRBJ2-4, with a tentative D call TRBD2 (6 bases). V was clipped by 2 bases and J by 7 bases, with 15 bases between them. This CDR3 comprises 15 residues. Germline V gives CDR1 MNHEY, CDR2 SMNVEV (reference sequence). CDR3 residues: CASSLAASRGNIQYF. Written as DNA, the CDR3 is TGTGCCAGCAGTTTAGCCGCGTCCCGGGGGAACATTCAGTACTTC.

The V gene is TRBV28, the J gene TRBJ2-1; tentatively, D is TRBD2 (7 bases). V lost 1 base and J 0 bases, leaving 16 bases between the germline ends. Germline assignment: CDR1 MDHEN and CDR2 SYDVKM. This CDR3 region has 18 residues. CDR3 sequence reads: CASSLLGAGESSYNEQFF. CDR3 nucleotide sequence: TGTGCCAGCAGTTTATTGGGGGCGGGGGAAAGCTCCTACAATGAGCAGTTCTTC.